What follows are 2 T cell receptor beta chains derived from one specimen sequenced in a study of breast tumors, draining lymph nodes, adjacent tissues. TCRdb redid the calling of the multiplex PCR reads with MiXCR, one entry per CDR3 protein. Of about 230,000 distinct CDR3 sequences listed, less than 40% are singletons. Breast cancer patients provided tissue from their axillary draining lymph nodes. The sample consisted of axillary lymph node tissue. The receptor source for this set is a female donor with breast cancer. Some clones in this sample may be carry-over from other donors' samples.

The rearrangement links TRBV5-6 to TRBJ2-7; D is uncertain. The CDR3 totals 13 residues. V lost 4 bases, J lost 3 bases, and 11 bases lay in between. Germline V gene sequence: CDR1 SGHDT, CDR2 YYEEEE. The CDR3 loop is CASSPGPYYEQYF. CDR3 sequence (DNA): TGTGCCAGCAGCCCAGGACCTTACTACGAGCAGTACTTC.

The rearrangement links TRBV5-1 to TRBJ2-5; TRBD1 might be the D (6 bases). V shed 3 bases and J shed 6 bases, with 15 bases lying between them. Germline values: CDR1 SGHRS, CDR2 YFSETQ. This CDR3 has 14 amino acids. The CDR3 protein is CASSSDGQGKTQYF. The CDR3 coding sequence is TGCGCCAGCAGCTCAGATGGGCAGGGGAAGACCCAGTACTTC.